This T cell receptor (beta chain) comes out of a study of T cell repertoires in cytomegalovirus infection. For the study at large: Based on public TCR beta signatures, there were indications of CMV infection and of a matching HLA type.

In this sample, this clonotype turned up a few times. TCRdb fed the reads into MiXCR, producing one record per CDR3 protein. The sample has about 310,000 distinct CDR3 sequences, under 20% seen once; the top ten hold around 12%. The ends lost 4 bases at V and 2 bases at J; junction bases unmatched: 4. CDR1 SGHNT and CDR2 YENEEA come from the germline V gene. There are 15 residues in the CDR3. The rearrangement uses TRBV11-3 and TRBJ2-1; TRBD2 aligns across 8 bases. The sequenced sample was PBMCs. The sequence was collected from a human donor in good health (CMV status not recorded). Some clones in this sample may be carry-over from other donors' samples. The CDR3 DNA follows: TGTGCCAGCAGCTCAGGACTAGCCCCCTACAATGAGCAGTTCTTC. The encoded protein is CASSSGLAPYNEQFF.